The T cell receptor (beta chain) described here comes from a study of neurological immune-mediated disorders (dated by TCRdb to about 2019). Regarding the research as a whole: Among the roughly 34 multiple sclerosis patients, relapsing-remitting MS was present in about 31 and secondary progressive MS was present in 3. Peripheral blood TCR-beta repertoires from HTLV-I-associated myelopathy (HAM/TSP) patients, multiple sclerosis patients and healthy controls were compared by UMI-based sequencing. Longitudinal samples, technical triplicates and paired sorted CD4+ and CD8+ T-cell subsets, alongside PBMC samples, were included among the roughly 110 TCR-beta libraries. The cohort comprised 60 to 75 subjects: about 15 HAM/TSP patients, some 34 multiple sclerosis patients and some 20 healthy controls. Broader findings and caveats from the paper: The MS cluster was not associated with any clinical or MRI features, and the authors stated that larger cohorts are needed. The highest TCR clonal expansion was observed in HAM/TSP patients, whereas the lowest was observed in MS patients, even when compared with healthy controls. Expanded clones from different subjects shared no identical CDR3 amino acid sequences, which suggests that TCR-beta repertoires were private in all groups. Repertoires from 18 of 34 MS patients were grouped by phylogenetic analysis into a cluster of related CDR3 sequences, suggesting a possible repertoire-level signature.

Unsorted PBMC libraries were generated from 2 million PBMCs stored in RNAlater at -80 °C until RNA extraction. The multiple sclerosis patients were enrolled in a US clinical protocol that evaluated disease progression with magnetic resonance imaging. Peripheral blood was subjected to Ficoll-Hypaque density gradient centrifugation to isolate PBMCs, which were then cryopreserved in liquid nitrogen. The CDR3, cysteine through phenylalanine, is 17 amino acids long. The DNA shown is the 51-base CDR3, in frame from base 1. The germline V gene (reference sequence) supplies CDR1 LNHNV and CDR2 YYDKDF. Unmatched junction bases come to 11, with V trimmed by 5 bases and J by 4 bases. cDNA synthesis used template-switch 5'RACE with a primer carrying a 10-nucleotide random unique molecular identifier tagging each TCR transcript. Every sequencing run yielded over 170 million TCR-beta sequences covering 15-18 subjects. The RNeasy kit was used for extraction of total RNA. The KAPA Real-time Library Amplification kit was used to amplify TCR-beta VDJ regions with primers targeting the TCR constant region and the 5'RACE anchor. A first PCR added sample indexes and Illumina adaptors, and a second PCR then raised library yield. After Ampure bead purification, the roughly 650 bp TCR product was size-selected on a 2% E-gel SizeSelection system. Before pooling, library quality was checked on a Bioanalyzer, concentration was measured with Qubit, and libraries were quantified with the Kapa Library Quantification kit. Paired-end 2 x 150 bp sequencing of the libraries was performed on an Illumina HiSeq 2500. To increase sequence diversity, about 25-31% phiX was spiked into each library pool. The authors' pipeline ran thus. The UMI-based MiGEC pipeline processed quality-filtered reads and removed over 80% of raw TCR sequences during error correction. VDJ genes were aligned to IMGT germline references, and each clonotype was defined by a unique CDR3 amino acid sequence together with V-J genes. VDJtools evaluated clonal expansion, Shannon diversity and CDR3 relatedness (CalcPairwiseDistances, ClusterSamples); CLCbio workbench built phylogenetic trees. Clones with at least 8 unique UMIs were defined as expanded, with this threshold being based on coefficient-of-variation modelling across technical triplicates. TCRdb reprocessing: public reads trimmed at Q25 with fastp, clones called with MiXCR, in-frame beta chains kept. Rows are unified per CDR3 protein, each entry keeping the most common DNA and genes. Clone size and V and J calls follow TCRdb, not the original study. The table for this sample lists about 120,000 distinct CDR3 sequences; roughly 3.2% of them were counted only once. The top ten hold 1% to 1.5% of the sample.

This clonotype has ten or more counts. Its antigen target is currently unknown. No qualities accompany the bases; no much larger clone lies one base away. This receptor was obtained from a woman in her twenties or thirties with multiple sclerosis. This chain is built from TRBV15 and TRBJ2-1, with 10 bases matching TRBD2. What was sequenced was PBMCs. The CDR3 protein: CATSLPTGTSVYNEQFF. The nucleotide sequence reads as follows: TGTGCCACCAGCCTCCCCACCGGGACTAGCGTGTACAATGAGCAGTTCTTC.